One sample yielded the 32 T cell receptor beta chains listed below, sequenced in a study of blood T cells in healthy people across ages. With a J-beta primer mix and a sample-barcoded 5' primer, a second PCR ran 7 to 11 cycles. TCRdb used MiXCR to reprocess the 5' RACE reads, holding one entry per CDR3 protein. The sample contains fewer than 700,000 distinct CDR3 sequences, around 43% of which appear only once. The sequencing sample was made of blood. Receptors originate from a man at least 80 years old in good health.

A note on this clonotype: Lacking the conserved final phenylalanine or tryptophan, this CDR3 likely reflects a read error. The rearrangement links TRBV5-1 to TRBJ2-1; TRBD2 agrees at 13 bases. From germline, CDR1 is SGHRS and CDR2 YFSETQ. Unmatched junction bases numbered 5, after V lost 0 bases and J lost 8 bases. The CDR3 spans 16 residues. CDR3 sequence reads: CASSLGTSGSLDEQFL. The CDR3 DNA is TGCGCCAGCAGCTTGGGGACTAGCGGGAGTTTGGATGAGCAGTTCCTC.

The chain uses TRBV4-1 and TRBJ2-6; TRBD1 is a possible D gene (7 bases). Germline V CDR1 and CDR2: MGHRA, YSYEKL. V dropped 1 base and J dropped 1 base, with 11 bases sitting between them. The CDR3 is 17 amino acids. CDR3 DNA: TGCGCCAGCAGCCAAGCCAGGGGGACTTCTGGGGCCAACGTCCTGACTTTC. Residues: CASSQARGTSGANVLTF.

The V call is TRBV5-6, the J call TRBJ2-3, with D possibly matching TRBD1 (5 bases). CDR3 size: 16 residues. From germline, CDR1 is SGHDT and CDR2 YYEEEE. The V gene lost 1 base and the J gene lost 5 bases, with 17 bases spanning the gap. In DNA, the CDR3 is TGTGCCAGCAGCTTGATCGGGCAGGGAACAGGAGATACGCAGTATTTT. The encoded protein is CASSLIGQGTGDTQYF.

V usage is TRBV20-1 and J usage is TRBJ2-1; D possibly corresponds to TRBD2 (7 bases). This CDR3 has 14 amino acids. Germline V gene data show CDR1 as DFQATT and CDR2 as SNEGSKA (reference sequence). V was pared by 0 bases and J by 4 bases, with 10 bases between. CDR3 protein: CSAREGGPYNEQFF. The CDR3 bases are TGCAGTGCTAGAGAGGGGGGGCCTTACAATGAGCAGTTCTTC.

The genes are TRBV5-1 and TRBJ2-1; 8 bases fit TRBD1. The CDR3 consists of 15 residues. Germline CDR1 reads SGHRS; CDR2 reads YFSETQ. The V and J ends lost 1 base and 8 bases, in that order; junction bases with no gene match: 8. The CDR3 DNA follows: TGCGCCAGCAGCTTGATCCAGGGGGCGATGTATGAGCAGTTCTTC. It is translated as CASSLIQGAMYEQFF.

CDR3: CASSSRGTPGVANEQFF. The CDR3 DNA reads as TGTGCCAGCAGTTCCAGGGGTACTCCCGGGGTGGCAAATGAGCAGTTCTTC. The chain combines TRBV27 with TRBJ2-1, with TRBD1 as a possible D gene (6 bases). CDR1 is MNHEY and CDR2 is SMNVEV in the germline V gene (reference sequence). The CDR3 is 17 amino acids. V shed 4 bases and J shed 7 bases, with 23 bases lying between them.

Concerning this clonotype itself: A clone one base away is much larger, so this may be a read error. The chain is built from TRBV7-2 and TRBJ2-1, with no clear D. Germline CDR1 and CDR2: SGHTA and FQGNSA. The V gene lost 1 base and the J gene lost 5 bases, with 15 bases spanning the gap. The CDR3 extends over 16 amino acids. CDR3 residues: CASSLDIWASNNEQFF. The CDR3 region has the DNA TGTGCCAGCAGCTTAGATATTTGGGCCTCAAACAATGAGCAGTTCTTC.

The chain couples TRBV28 to TRBJ2-7; D is unclear. Trimming left V 6 bases short and J 4 bases short, with 13 bases between. This CDR3 has 13 amino acids. Germline V gene lookup returns CDR1 MDHEN and CDR2 SYDVKM. The CDR3 region is CASSPAVGYEQYF. DNA of the CDR3: TGTGCCAGCAGCCCCGCGGTGGGGTACGAGCAGTACTTC.

This clonotype was picked up many times. This chain links TRBV5-1 with TRBJ2-7; tentatively, D is TRBD2 (6 bases). CDR3 size: 14 residues. Germline V CDR1 and CDR2: SGHRS, YFSETQ. The V and J ends lost 0 bases and 5 bases respectively, with 12 bases between them. CDR3 protein: CASSLAGGGNEQYF. CDR3 nucleotide sequence: TGCGCCAGCAGCTTGGCCGGCGGAGGGAACGAGCAGTACTTC. The full variable domain, completed using reference TRBV5-1 and TRBJ2-7, is KAGVTQTPRYLIKTRGQQVTLSCSPISGHRSVSWYQQTPGQGLQFLFEYFSETQRNKGNFPGRFSGRQFSNSRSEMNVSTLELGDSALYLCASSLAGGGNEQYFGPGTRLTVT.

The chain is built from TRBV12-3 or TRBV12-4 and TRBJ1-1; 8 bases fit TRBD1. The V segment lost 6 bases and the J segment 0 bases; nucleotides outside the gene matches: 9. The length of the CDR3 is 16 residues. The CDR3 protein is CASSLGQGAMNTEAFF. CDR3 in DNA: TGTGCCAGCAGCCTAGGACAGGGTGCAATGAACACTGAAGCTTTCTTT.

CDR3 DNA sequence: TGCGCCAGCAGCACCGGACAGGGAGGCCAACCCCAGTACTTC. The encoded protein is CASSTGQGGQPQYF. V gene TRBV5-1 combines with J gene TRBJ2-4; 8 nucleotides match TRBD1. Germline assignment: CDR1 SGHRS and CDR2 YFSETQ. V trimming: 4 bases; J trimming: 13 bases; junction bases outside the gene matches: 13. The CDR3 sequence is 14 residues long.

This chain uses TRBV7-8 with TRBJ1-2; D is undetermined. The germline V and J ends were trimmed by 5 bases and 1 base, with 11 bases remaining between them. The CDR3 totals 14 residues. The germline V gene has CDR1 SGHVS and CDR2 FQNEAQ. The CDR3 DNA reads as TGTGCCAGCAGCGGTGGGCGGAATAACTATGGCTACACCTTC. Its protein product is CASSGGRNNYGYTF.

This rearrangement joins TRBV10-1 to TRBJ2-7; weak D call: TRBD1 (5 bases). Looked up from germline, CDR1 is WNHNN and CDR2 is SYGVQD (reference sequence). The germline V and J ends were trimmed by 2 bases and 0 bases, with 11 bases remaining between them. The CDR3 is made up of 15 amino acids. The CDR3 protein is CASSEEGVSSYEQYF. The CDR3, as DNA: TGCGCCAGCAGTGAGGAAGGGGTTAGCTCCTACGAGCAGTACTTC.

This chain uses TRBV5-6 with TRBJ2-3; D assignment may be TRBD1 or TRBD2 (5 bases each). Germline V CDR1 and CDR2: SGHDT, YYEEEE. The CDR3 runs to 14 residues. Between the trimmed V and J ends, which lost 2 bases and 10 bases, there was a span of 17 bases. In DNA form, the CDR3 reads TGTGCCAGCAGCTTTCGCTCCGGGACGGAGTCGCAGTATTTT. Its translation is CASSFRSGTESQYF.

About this clonotype: This may arise from a read error, as a much more abundant clone is one base away. The chain employs TRBV7-2 and TRBJ1-6; possible D gene TRBD1, 5 bases. Germline lookup yields CDR1 SGHTA and CDR2 FQGNSA. The CDR3 consists of 16 residues. The CDR3 here is CAGSGGGGAYNSPLHF. CDR3 coding DNA: TGTGCCGGCAGCGGTGGCGGGGGGGCCTATAATTCACCCCTCCACTTT.

This clonotype has more than one count but fewer than ten. V is TRBV7-3 and J is TRBJ1-6, with D possibly TRBD1 on 5 matching bases. The CDR3 is made up of 13 amino acids. Germline values: CDR1 SGHTA, CDR2 FQGTGA. V dropped 6 bases and J dropped 6 bases, with 9 bases sitting between them. DNA for the CDR3: TGTGCCAGCAGGCAGGGTGCTAATTCACCCCTCCACTTT. It yields the protein CASRQGANSPLHF.

This clonotype was picked up a small number of times. The chain employs TRBV11-2 and TRBJ2-5; 8 bases agree with TRBD2. The CDR3 is made up of 16 amino acids. The junction had 12 bases not matched to a gene; V was cut back by 5 bases and J by 4 bases. Germline CDR1 and CDR2: SGHAT and FQNNGV. The CDR3 nucleotides read TGTGCCAGCAGCCCCCTGGGCGGGGGGATCCGAGAGACCCAGTACTTC. Amino acids: CASSPLGGGIRETQYF.

This clonotype was counted between two and nine times. The V call is TRBV25-1, the J call TRBJ2-1, with 13 bases lining up with TRBD2. Germline trimming cut 8 bases from V and 4 bases from J; bases unmatched to any gene: 2. Looked up from germline, CDR1 is MGHDK and CDR2 is SYGVNS. There are 14 residues in the CDR3. The chain's CDR3 is CASGLAGVYNEQFF. CDR3 DNA sequence: TGTGCCAGCGGACTAGCGGGAGTGTACAATGAGCAGTTCTTC.

V and J are TRBV3-1 and TRBJ2-1; D is perhaps TRBD2 (5 bases). The germline V and J ends were trimmed by 4 bases and 6 bases, with 10 bases remaining between them. This CDR3 contains 13 residues. Germline values: CDR1 LGHDT, CDR2 YNNKEL (reference sequence). CDR3 coding DNA: TGTGCCAGCAGCCGCGAGGGTTTCAATGAGCAGTTCTTC. Residues: CASSREGFNEQFF.

This chain uses TRBV25-1 with TRBJ1-1; no reliable D call. CDR1 and CDR2 from the germline V gene are MGHDK and SYGVNS. The CDR3 totals 13 residues. V lost 6 bases to trimming and J lost 0 bases, with 8 bases between them. Here the CDR3 reads CASRLSLNTEAFF. As DNA, the CDR3 is TGTGCCAGCAGGCTTTCTCTGAACACTGAAGCTTTCTTT.

The chain uses TRBV7-9 and TRBJ2-3; D is unresolved. This CDR3 is 14 amino acids long. V dropped 5 bases and J dropped 4 bases, with 13 bases sitting between them. Germline V gene data show CDR1 as SEHNR and CDR2 as FQNEAQ (reference sequence). The CDR3 bases are TGTGCCAGCAGCGCCAGTGGGTTGGCAGATACGCAGTATTTT. As protein: CASSASGLADTQYF.

The chain has TRBV7-2 and TRBJ2-5; 14 bases line up with TRBD2. Germline V gene lookup returns CDR1 SGHTA and CDR2 FQGNSA. The V and J ends lost 4 bases and 2 bases, in that order; junction bases with no gene match: 3. The CDR3 contains 16 residues. The CDR3 is CASSSGLAGEQETQYF. The CDR3 region has the DNA TGTGCCAGCAGCTCGGGACTAGCGGGGGAACAAGAGACCCAGTACTTC.

The genes are TRBV7-9 and TRBJ2-5, with TRBD2 matching over 12 bases. The length of the CDR3 is 16 residues. Germline CDR1 is SEHNR and CDR2 is FQNEAQ (reference sequence). With V trimmed by 5 bases and J by 4 bases, 8 bases remained unmatched. DNA of the CDR3: TGTGCCAGCAGCACTGGACTAGCGGGGTCCTTAGAGACCCAGTACTTC. Amino acid sequence: CASSTGLAGSLETQYF. Based on the CDR3 plus reference TRBV7-9 and TRBJ2-5, the full variable domain is DTGVSQNPRHKITKRGQNVTFRCDPISEHNRLYWYRQTLGQGPEFLTYFQNEAQLEKSRLLSDRFSAERPKGSFSTLEIQRTEQGDSAMYLCASSTGLAGSLETQYFGPGTRLLVL.

This chain links TRBV5-4 with TRBJ2-1, with TRBD2 matching 8 bases. Germline CDR1 is SGHNT and CDR2 is YYREEE (reference sequence). CDR3 length: 15 residues. V trimming: 3 bases; J trimming: 4 bases; junction bases outside the gene matches: 6. CDR3 sequence reads: CASSWSGRDYNEQFF. CDR3 sequence (DNA): TGTGCCAGCAGCTGGAGCGGGAGAGATTACAATGAGCAGTTCTTC.

The chain combines TRBV7-6 with TRBJ2-3, with 8 bases matching TRBD2. Germline trimming cut 5 bases from V and 0 bases from J; bases unmatched to any gene: 4. This CDR3 spans 15 amino acids. The germline gives CDR1 SGHVS, CDR2 FNYEAQ. As DNA, the CDR3 is TGTGCCAGCAGCGTGGGACTAGGAAGCACAGATACGCAGTATTTT. Protein: CASSVGLGSTDTQYF.

The chain carries TRBV28 and TRBJ2-3; 7 bases fit TRBD2. The germline V gene encodes CDR1 MDHEN and CDR2 SYDVKM. V trimming: 1 base; J trimming: 1 base; junction bases outside the gene matches: 2. CDR3 size: 15 residues. DNA for the CDR3: TGTGCCAGCAGTTTATTTCGGGGGGGCACAGATACGCAGTATTTT. It yields the protein CASSLFRGGTDTQYF.

This clonotype has more than one count but fewer than ten. The CDR3 here is CATSDYQGAVETQYF. CDR3 coding DNA: TGTGCCACCAGTGATTACCAGGGGGCGGTTGAGACCCAGTACTTC. The chain has TRBV24-1 and TRBJ2-7; TRBD1 matches 8 bases. With the DNA end fitting TRBJ2-5 better, the J assignment may be wrong. Germline V gene sequence: CDR1 KGHDR, CDR2 SFDVKD. CDR3 length: 15 residues.

This clonotype has a handful of counts. V and J are TRBV27 and TRBJ2-7, with D possibly TRBD1 on 6 matching bases. Per the germline V gene, CDR1 is MNHEY and CDR2 is SMNVEV (reference sequence). Between the trimmed V and J ends, which lost 5 bases and 5 bases, there was a span of 19 bases. This CDR3 is built from 15 residues. The CDR3 region is CASSHYRQVWDEQYF. For the CDR3, the DNA is TGTGCCAGCAGTCATTATCGACAGGTTTGGGACGAGCAGTACTTC.

This clonotype was seen only once. At one end the junction does not follow the germline gene, possibly because of a read error. The chain recombines TRBV9 with TRBJ2-3; either TRBD1 or TRBD2 may supply D (5 bases each). This CDR3 is 13 amino acids long. Germline V CDR1 and CDR2: SGDLS, YYNGEE. The CDR3 loop reads CPSNPGPTDTQYF. In DNA, the CDR3 is TGTCCCAGCAATCCGGGACCCACAGATACGCAGTATTTT.

This clonotype was seen more than once but under ten times. A read error may explain this, as a much larger clone is one base away. The chain is built from TRBV4-2 and TRBJ2-3; D remains unclear. CDR3 length: 15 amino acids. The V gene's germline CDR1 is LGHNA and CDR2 YNFKEQ. Trimming removed 0 bases from V and 2 bases from J, with 9 bases in between. The CDR3 protein is CASSQDCRITDTQYF. The CDR3 DNA follows: TGTGCCAGCAGCCAAGATTGCCGGATCACAGATACGCAGTATTTT.

V usage is TRBV5-1 and J usage is TRBJ2-7; the D gene is possibly TRBD2 (5 bases). V dropped 8 bases and J dropped 4 bases, with 16 bases sitting between them. The CDR3 spans 13 residues. The germline V gene has CDR1 SGHRS and CDR2 YFSETQ. CDR3 loop: CARSECREYEQYF. The CDR3 region has the DNA TGCGCCAGATCAGAGTGTAGGGAGTACGAGCAGTACTTC.

This rearrangement joins TRBV7-9 to TRBJ2-5; 9 bases line up with TRBD2. The CDR3 covers 16 residues. V shed 3 bases, J shed 0 bases, and the junction held 5 bases outside the gene matches. Germline V gives CDR1 SEHNR, CDR2 FQNEAQ (reference sequence). CDR3 DNA: TGTGCCAGCAGCTTGAAGACTAGCGGTAACCAAGAGACCCAGTACTTC. Translating gives CASSLKTSGNQETQYF.